This T cell receptor beta chain comes out of a study of T cell clonotyping in hematopoietic cell transplantation listed by TCRdb under 2021. Regarding the study in general: A total of some 130 blood samples were gathered in the study from roughly 40 consecutive transplant recipients along with their related donors. Recruitment of patients was conducted between 2015 and 2017, and follow-up was continued until late 2020 or death.

Of note for this clone: What this receptor recognizes is not known. Base qualities are missing; no much larger clone stands one base away.

Points the paper makes about the study in general: Donor and pretransplant recipient Inverse Simpson Index values predicted broader posttransplant TCR repertoire diversity. A decrease in recipient TCR diversity was observed after transplant, and a progressive increase in pathologically expanded clonotypes was seen from day 30 to day 180. Just a small fraction of recipient repertoires overlapped with donor repertoires, and more than 97% appeared de novo at the given depth. The sample size was limited, and because cells were not sorted, the contributions of CD4 and CD8 repertoires could not be separated.

CDR1 and CDR2 are read off the germline V gene as SGHTA and FQGTGA. The CDR3 runs 13 residues from the cysteine to the phenylalanine. The retained sequence is limited to the CDR3, 39 bases, with the frame set at the first base. Trimming costs V 5 bases and J 1 base, and their ends lie 8 bases apart. The immunoSEQ assay, a bias-controlled multiplex PCR with V- and J-specific primers, was used to amplify TCR beta CDR3 regions from genomic DNA. In a second PCR step, a proprietary barcode and Illumina adapter sequences were attached to the CDR3 amplicons. CDR3 libraries were sequenced on an Illumina MiSeq instrument. Concerning the study's data processing: Export and quality control were performed with immunoSEQ Analyzer 3.0, and downstream analyses were performed with R Bioconductor and Immunarch. Only productive rearrangements in the normalized downsampled data set went into calculating the repertoire metrics. Clonotypes larger than 5 templates in the normalized cohort were defined as pathologically expanded. The Inverse Simpson Index was used to measure repertoire diversity. CMV-specificity analyses were carried out on the non-normalized data set to capture all clonotypes. TCRdb took over this immuneACCESS table, retaining in-frame rearrangements with V and J assigned. Such tables are incomplete; in checked studies, under half of the missing clones stem from an unresolved V gene, and the remainder is unexplained. V and J calls plus clone size are reproduced from that table; the DNA served to infer D and trimming. This sample comprises about 15,000 clones, about 83% of them detected only once. Around 4% of the sample belongs to the ten largest clones.

In light of the paper, this sample's time point label describes: 100 days after allo-HCT. Blood samples were obtained from recipients approximately 28 days before transplant and at days 30, 100 and 180 after transplant. Using Nuclei Lysis Solution, genomic DNA was extracted from unfractionated peripheral blood mononuclear cells that were either fresh or cryopreserved. The sequence is built from TRBV7-3 and TRBJ2-5; the D match is possibly TRBD1 or TRBD2, with 5 bases aligned in each. The input for sequencing was PBMCs, taken 100 days after allogeneic stem cell transplant. The TCR sequence derives from a male patient between 60 and 69 years old who had an allogeneic stem cell transplant from a related donor, so the T cells may come from the graft donor. Some clones in this sample may be carry-over from other donors' samples. The DNA sequence reads TGTGCCAGCAGCCCCGGGGCCCAAGAGACCCAGTACTTC. Its translation is CASSPGAQETQYF.